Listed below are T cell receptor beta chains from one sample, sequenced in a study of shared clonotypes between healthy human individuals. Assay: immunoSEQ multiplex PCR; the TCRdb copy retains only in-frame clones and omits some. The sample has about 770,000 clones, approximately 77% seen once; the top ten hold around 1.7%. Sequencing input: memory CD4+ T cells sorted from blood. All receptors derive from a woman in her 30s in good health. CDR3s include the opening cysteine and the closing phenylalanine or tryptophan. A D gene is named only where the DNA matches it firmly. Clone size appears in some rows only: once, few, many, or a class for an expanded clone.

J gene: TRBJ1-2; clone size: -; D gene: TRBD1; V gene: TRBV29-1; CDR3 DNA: TGCAGCGGGGACAGGGGGGACGGCTACACCTTC; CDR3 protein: CSGDRGDGYTF
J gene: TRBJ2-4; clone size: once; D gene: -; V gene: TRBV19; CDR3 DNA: TGTGCCAGTAGTATAGGTGGGCGGGGAGGTGGAAACATTCAGTACTTC; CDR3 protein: CASSIGGRGGGNIQYF
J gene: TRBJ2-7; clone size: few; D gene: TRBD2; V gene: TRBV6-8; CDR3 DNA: TGTGCCAGCAGTTATAGACTAGCGGCCGAGCAGTACTTC; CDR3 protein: CASSYRLAAEQYF
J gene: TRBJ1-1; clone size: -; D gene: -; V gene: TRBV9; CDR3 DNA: TGTGCCAGCAGCGTAGATCTCCTGGGAAACACTGAAGCTTTCTTT; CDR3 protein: CASSVDLLGNTEAFF
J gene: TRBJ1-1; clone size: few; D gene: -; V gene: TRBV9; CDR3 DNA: TGTGCCAGCAGCGCCTCGGGACGGGACTACACTGAAGCTTTCTTT; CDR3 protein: CASSASGRDYTEAFF
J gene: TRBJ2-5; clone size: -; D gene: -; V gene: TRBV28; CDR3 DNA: TGTGCCAGCAGTCTACTGCGGGGTCGGGGAGAGACCCAGTACTTC; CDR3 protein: CASSLLRGRGETQYF
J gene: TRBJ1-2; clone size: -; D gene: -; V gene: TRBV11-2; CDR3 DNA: TGTGCCAGCACCAGGTCGGCCAGGGGCTATGGCTACACCTTC; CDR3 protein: CASTRSARGYGYTF
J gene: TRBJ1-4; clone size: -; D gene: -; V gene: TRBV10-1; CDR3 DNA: TGCGCCAGCAGTGAGTCGGGGGCAACTAATGAAAAACTGTTTTTT; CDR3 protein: CASSESGATNEKLFF
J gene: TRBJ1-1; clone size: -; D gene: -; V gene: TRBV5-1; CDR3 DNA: TGCGCCAGCAGCTTGGTTTCCTTTGAGGGAGGAGGAGCTTTCTTT; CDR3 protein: CASSLVSFEGGGAFF
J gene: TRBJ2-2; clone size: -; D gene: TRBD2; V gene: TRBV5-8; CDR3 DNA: TGTGCCAGCAGCTCGTGGGAGGGAGGCACCGGGGAGCTGTTTTTT; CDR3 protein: CASSSWEGGTGELFF
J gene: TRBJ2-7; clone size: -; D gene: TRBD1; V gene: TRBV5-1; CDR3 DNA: TGCGCCAGCAGCCCGGGGACAGGGGGCCTCGAGCAGTACTTC; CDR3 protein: CASSPGTGGLEQYF
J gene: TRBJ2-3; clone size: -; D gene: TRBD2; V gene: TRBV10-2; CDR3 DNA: TGCGCCAGCAGTGGAACAAGGAGGACCCCGGGACTAGCGGGTCCGCGTCCTTCTACGCAGTATTTT; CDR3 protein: CASSGTRRTPGLAGPRPSTQYF
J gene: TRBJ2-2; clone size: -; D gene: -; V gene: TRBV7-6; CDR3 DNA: TGTGCCAGCAGCTTAGCGCATGACACCGGGGAGCTGTTTTTT; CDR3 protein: CASSLAHDTGELFF
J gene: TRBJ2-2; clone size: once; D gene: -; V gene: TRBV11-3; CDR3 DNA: TGTGCCAGCAGACCCAGGGGGGACACCGGGGAGCTGTTTTTT; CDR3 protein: CASRPRGDTGELFF
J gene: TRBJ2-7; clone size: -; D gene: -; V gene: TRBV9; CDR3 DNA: TGTGCCAGCAGCGTTGACAGCTACGAGCAGTACTTC; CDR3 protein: CASSVDSYEQYF
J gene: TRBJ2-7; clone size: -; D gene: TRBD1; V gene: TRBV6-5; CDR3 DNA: TGTGCCAGCAGTTTCGGGACAGGGGGCGCCGAGCAGTACTTC; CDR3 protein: CASSFGTGGAEQYF
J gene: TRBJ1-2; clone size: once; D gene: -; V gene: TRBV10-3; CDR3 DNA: TGTGCCATCAGGCGGTCGGGAGGGGGCTACACCTTC; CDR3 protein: CAIRRSGGGYTF
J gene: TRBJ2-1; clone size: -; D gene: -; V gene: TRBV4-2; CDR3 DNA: TGTGCCAGCAGCCAAGTTCGAGGGGGAACCTACAATGAGCAGTTCTTC; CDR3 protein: CASSQVRGGTYNEQFF
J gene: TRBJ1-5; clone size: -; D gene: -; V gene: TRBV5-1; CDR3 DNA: TGCGCCAGCAGCCCGCAGGGAGATTTTGGTCAGCCCCAGCATTTT; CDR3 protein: CASSPQGDFGQPQHF
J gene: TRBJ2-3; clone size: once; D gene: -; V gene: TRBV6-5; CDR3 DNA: TGTGCCAGCAGTTCCACCCTAGCGACAGATACGCAGTATTTT; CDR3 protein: CASSSTLATDTQYF
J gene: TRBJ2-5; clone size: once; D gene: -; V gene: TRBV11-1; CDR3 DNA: TGTGCCAGCAGCGGGGGGAGCCAAGAGACCCAGTACTTC; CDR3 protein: CASSGGSQETQYF
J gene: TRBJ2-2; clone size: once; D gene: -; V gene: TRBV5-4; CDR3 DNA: TGTGCCAGCAGCTTAGCTCAGGGTAGGAGAAGGGGCACCGGGGAGCTGTTTTTT; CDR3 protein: CASSLAQGRRRGTGELFF
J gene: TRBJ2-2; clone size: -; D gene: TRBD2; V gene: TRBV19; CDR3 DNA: TGTGCCAGTAGTTTCTGGACTAGCGGGAGGGCCCGCACCGGGGAGCTGTTTTTT; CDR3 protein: CASSFWTSGRARTGELFF
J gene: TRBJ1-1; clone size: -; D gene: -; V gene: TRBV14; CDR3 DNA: TGTGCCAGCAGCCATGCAGGAATGAACACTGAAGCTTTCTTT; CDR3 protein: CASSHAGMNTEAFF
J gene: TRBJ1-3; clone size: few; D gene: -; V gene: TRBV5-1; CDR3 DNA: TGCGCCAGCACCGAAGGGACACTGGGAAACACCATATATTTT; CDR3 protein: CASTEGTLGNTIYF
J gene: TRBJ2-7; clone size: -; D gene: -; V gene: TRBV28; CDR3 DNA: TGTGCCAGCACGCGTTTTGGTGCCTACGAGCAGTACTTC; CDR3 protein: CASTRFGAYEQYF
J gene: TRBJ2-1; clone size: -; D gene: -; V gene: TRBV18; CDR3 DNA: TGTGCCAGCTCAGAGAGGCCCGGAGTTCCTAGGTTTTACAATGAGCAGTTCTTC; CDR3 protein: CASSERPGVPRFYNEQFF
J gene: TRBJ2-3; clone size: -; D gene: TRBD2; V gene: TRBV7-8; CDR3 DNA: TGTGCCAGCAGCCTAACCGGGACTACCACAGATACGCAGTATTTT; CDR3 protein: CASSLTGTTTDTQYF
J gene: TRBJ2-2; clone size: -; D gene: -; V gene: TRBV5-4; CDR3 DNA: TGTGCCAGCAGCTTTGATCCCGGAGCGGCTATGAACACCGGGGAGCTGTTTTTT; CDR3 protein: CASSFDPGAAMNTGELFF
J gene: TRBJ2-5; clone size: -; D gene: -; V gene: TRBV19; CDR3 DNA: TGTGCCAGTAGTACGCCTTACCGAGGGGGCCAAGAGACCCAGTACTTC; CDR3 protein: CASSTPYRGGQETQYF
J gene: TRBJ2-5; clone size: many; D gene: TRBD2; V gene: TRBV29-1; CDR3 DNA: TGCAGCGCCTCTAGCGGGAGGGTTTTGGAGACCCAGTACTTC; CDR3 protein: CSASSGRVLETQYF
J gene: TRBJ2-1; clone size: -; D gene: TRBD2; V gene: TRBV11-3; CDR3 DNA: TGTGCCAGCAGCTCTGGCGGGGGCAATGAGCAGTTCTTC; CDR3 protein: CASSSGGGNEQFF
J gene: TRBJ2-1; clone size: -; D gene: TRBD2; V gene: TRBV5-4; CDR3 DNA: TGTGCCAGCAGCGCTGGACTAGCGGACAATGAGCAGTTCTTC; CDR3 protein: CASSAGLADNEQFF
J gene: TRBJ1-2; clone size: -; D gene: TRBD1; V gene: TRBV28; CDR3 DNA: TGTGCCAGCAGCTCAGGGGGCGCTAACTATGGCTACACCTTC; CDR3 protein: CASSSGGANYGYTF
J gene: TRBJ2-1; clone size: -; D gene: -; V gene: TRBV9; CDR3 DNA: TGTGCCAGCAGCGTAGCCCTCCACGAGGGGCAGTTCTTC; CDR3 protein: CASSVALHEGQFF
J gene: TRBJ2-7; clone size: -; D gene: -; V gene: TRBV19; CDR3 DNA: TGTGCCAGTAGTGTACGCGGCGGACATCCCTACGAGCAGTACTTC; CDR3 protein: CASSVRGGHPYEQYF
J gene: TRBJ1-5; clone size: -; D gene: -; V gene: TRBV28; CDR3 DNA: TGTGCCAGCACCCTATCAGGCGGGCCCAATCAGCCCCAGCATTTT; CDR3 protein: CASTLSGGPNQPQHF
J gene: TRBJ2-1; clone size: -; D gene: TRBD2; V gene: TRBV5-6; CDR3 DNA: TGTGCCAGCAGCTTGGTTAACATAGCGGGAGTCTACAATGAGCAGTTCTTC; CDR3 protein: CASSLVNIAGVYNEQFF
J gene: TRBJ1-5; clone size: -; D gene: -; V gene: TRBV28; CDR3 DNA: TGTGCCAGCAGCCCCATAGGGCGGGAGGAAGGTCAGCCCCAGCATTTT; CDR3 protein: CASSPIGREEGQPQHF
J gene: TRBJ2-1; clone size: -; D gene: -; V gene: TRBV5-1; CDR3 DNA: TGCGCCAGCAGCTTGGCCTCTAGGGGCTACAATGAGCAGTTCTTC; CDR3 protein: CASSLASRGYNEQFF
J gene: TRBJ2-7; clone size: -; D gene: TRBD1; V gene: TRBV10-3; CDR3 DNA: TGTGCCATGGCCGGGACAGGGACATCCGGCGAGCAGTACTTC; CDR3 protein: CAMAGTGTSGEQYF
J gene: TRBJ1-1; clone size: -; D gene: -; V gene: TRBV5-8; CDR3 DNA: TGTGCCAGCAGCCAGGCAGACAGGTTCACTGAAGCTTTCTTT; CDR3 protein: CASSQADRFTEAFF